This T cell receptor (beta chain) stems from a study of blood T cell repertoires in COVID-19 (dated by TCRdb to about 2020). As for the study more broadly: Samples covering the acute and convalescent phases of COVID-19 were provided by collaborators in the United States, Italy and Spain. The material from the prospective study consisted of cDNA or gDNA derived from T cells, B-cell-depleted T cells, or PBMCs. Deeply sampled blood TCRbeta repertoires from subjects exposed to, actively infected with, or recovered from COVID-19 were included in the dataset. The repertoires were made available in a free public database intended to serve as a resource for research on the immune response to SARS-CoV-2. Samples came from the ongoing ImmuneRACE study (first 160 participants) plus 1,254 subjects from 6 global collaborators. Sample metadata almost always included a de-identified subject ID, COVID-19 status, age in years and sex. Where available, HLA class I and class II types were taken from metadata supplied by the sample provider and were not determined by assay-based typing.

Collaborating institutions collected whole blood in K2EDTA tubes following their own protocols. For TCRbeta analysis, collaborators shipped samples as frozen whole blood, isolated PBMCs, or DNA extracted from either of those sample types. This clone has more than one count but fewer than ten. Its target antigen remains unknown. Base qualities are not provided; no much larger clone lies one nucleotide away. The immunoSEQ Assay, a bias-controlled multiplex PCR, was used to amplify TCRbeta CDR3 regions from genomic DNA. Per the authors' processing: The number of nucleated cells in each sample was estimated from the amplification of reference gene primers within the assay. Sequence reads were collapsed and filtered to measure the absolute abundance of every unique TCRbeta CDR3 rearrangement. For each sample, productive Simpson clonality was calculated as the square root of Simpson's diversity index across productive rearrangements. TCRdb took over this immuneACCESS table, retaining in-frame rearrangements with V and J assigned. Such tables are incomplete; in checked studies, under half of the missing clones stem from an unresolved V gene, and the remainder is unexplained. The V and J calls and the clone size are those of that table, but D and trimming were determined from the DNA. The sample profile shows more than 85,000 clones; approximately 82% of them were found once. Together, the top ten hold approximately 15% of the sample.

The paper as a whole reports these results and caveats: How much clinical and demographic metadata was included differed by source and by participant, and the metadata was provided uncurated.

Here V drops 5 bases and J drops 3 bases, and the junction holds 3 bases not matched to any gene. The CDR3 measures 13 amino acids from cysteine to phenylalanine. Only the CDR3 DNA stays, 39 bases, in frame from base 1. Reading the germline V gene gives CDR1 SNHLY and CDR2 FYNNEI. The sequence links TRBV2 to TRBJ1-2, with 7 bases in between that match TRBD1. The sequenced sample consisted of peripheral blood. The source is a woman aged 80 or over with acute or convalescent COVID-19. CDR3 region: CASSRQGDYGYTF. The nucleotides are TGTGCCAGCAGTCGACAGGGAGACTATGGCTACACCTTC.